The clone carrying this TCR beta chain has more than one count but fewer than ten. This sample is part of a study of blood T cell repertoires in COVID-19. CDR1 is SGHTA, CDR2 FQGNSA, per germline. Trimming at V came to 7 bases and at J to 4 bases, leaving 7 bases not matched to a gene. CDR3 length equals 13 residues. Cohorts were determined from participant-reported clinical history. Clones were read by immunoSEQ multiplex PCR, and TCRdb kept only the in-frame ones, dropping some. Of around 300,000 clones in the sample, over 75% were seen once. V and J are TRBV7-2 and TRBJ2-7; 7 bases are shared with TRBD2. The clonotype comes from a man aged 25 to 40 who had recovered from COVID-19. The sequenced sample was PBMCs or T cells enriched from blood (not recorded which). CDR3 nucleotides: TGTGCCAGCACCCTCCAGCGGGGTTACGAGCAGTACTTC. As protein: CASTLQRGYEQYF. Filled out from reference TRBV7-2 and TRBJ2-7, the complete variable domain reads GAGVSQSPSNKVTEKGKDVELRCDPISGHTALYWYRQSLGQGLEFLIYFQGNSAPDKSGLPSDRFSAERTGGSVSTLTIQRTQQEDSAVYLCASTLQRGYEQYFGPGTRLTVT.